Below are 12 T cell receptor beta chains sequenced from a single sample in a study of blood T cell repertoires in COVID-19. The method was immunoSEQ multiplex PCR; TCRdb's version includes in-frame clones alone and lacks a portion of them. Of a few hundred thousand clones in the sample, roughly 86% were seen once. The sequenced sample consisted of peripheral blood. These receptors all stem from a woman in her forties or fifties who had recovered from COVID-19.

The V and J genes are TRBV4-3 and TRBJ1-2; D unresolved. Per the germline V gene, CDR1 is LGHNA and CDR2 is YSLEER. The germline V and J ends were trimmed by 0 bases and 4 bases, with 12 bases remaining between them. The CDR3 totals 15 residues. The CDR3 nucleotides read TGCGCCAGCAGCCAAGATCGTGCTGGCGGCTATGGCTACACCTTC. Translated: CASSQDRAGGYGYTF.

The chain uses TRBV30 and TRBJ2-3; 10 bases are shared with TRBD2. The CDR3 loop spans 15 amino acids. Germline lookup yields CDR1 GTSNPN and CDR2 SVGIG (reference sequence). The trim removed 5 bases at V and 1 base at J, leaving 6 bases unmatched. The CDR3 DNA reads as TGTGCCTGGGCAAGACTAGCGGGCCGCACAGATACGCAGTATTTT. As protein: CAWARLAGRTDTQYF.

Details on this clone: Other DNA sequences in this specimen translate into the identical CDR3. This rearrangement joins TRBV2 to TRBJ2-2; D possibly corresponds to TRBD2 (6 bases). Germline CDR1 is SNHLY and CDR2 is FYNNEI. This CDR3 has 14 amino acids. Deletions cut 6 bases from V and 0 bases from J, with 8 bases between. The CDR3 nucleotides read TGTGCCAGCAGGGAGGGGACGAACACCGGGGAGCTGTTTTTT. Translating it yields CASREGTNTGELFF.

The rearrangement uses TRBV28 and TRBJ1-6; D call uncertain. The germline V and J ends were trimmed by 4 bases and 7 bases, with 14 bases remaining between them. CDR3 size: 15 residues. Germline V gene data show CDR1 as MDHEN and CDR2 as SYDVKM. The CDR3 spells CASSSNGPLNSPLHF. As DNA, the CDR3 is TGTGCCAGCAGTTCAAATGGGCCCTTGAATTCACCCCTCCACTTT.

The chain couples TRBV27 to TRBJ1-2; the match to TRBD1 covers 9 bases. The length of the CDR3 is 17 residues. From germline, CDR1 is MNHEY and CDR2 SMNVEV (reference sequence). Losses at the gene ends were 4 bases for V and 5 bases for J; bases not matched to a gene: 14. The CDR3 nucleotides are TGTGCCAGCAGTTCTCCTGGGGCCGGGACAGGGATGTATGGCTACACCTTC. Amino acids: CASSSPGAGTGMYGYTF.

CDR3 loop: CASSLVSGGPDTQYF. Written as DNA, the CDR3 is TGTGCCAGCAGCTTGGTTAGCGGGGGGCCAGATACGCAGTATTTT. The chain employs TRBV5-6 and TRBJ2-3; 10 bases agree with TRBD2. With 0 bases clipped from V and 4 bases from J, the junction kept 2 bases outside the gene matches. Germline V gene data show CDR1 as SGHDT and CDR2 as YYEEEE. This CDR3 spans 15 amino acids. Drawing the rest from reference TRBV5-6 and TRBJ2-3, the complete variable domain is DAGVTQSPTHLIKTRGQQVTLRCSPKSGHDTVSWYQQALGQGPQFIFQYYEEEERQRGNFPDRFSGHQFPNYSSELNVNALLLGDSALYLCASSLVSGGPDTQYFGPGTRLTVL.

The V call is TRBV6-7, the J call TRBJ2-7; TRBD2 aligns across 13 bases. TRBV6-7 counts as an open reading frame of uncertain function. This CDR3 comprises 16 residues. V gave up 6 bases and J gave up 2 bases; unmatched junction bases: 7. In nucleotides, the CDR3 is TGTGCCAGCAGCCTCATCGGGACTAGCGGGACCTACGAGCAGTACTTC. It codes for CASSLIGTSGTYEQYF.

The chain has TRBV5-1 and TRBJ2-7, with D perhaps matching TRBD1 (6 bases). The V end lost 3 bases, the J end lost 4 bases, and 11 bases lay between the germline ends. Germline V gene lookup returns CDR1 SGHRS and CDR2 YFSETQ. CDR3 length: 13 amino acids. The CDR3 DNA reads TGCGCCAGCAGCTCCGGGACACAGTACGAGCAGTACTTC. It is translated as CASSSGTQYEQYF.

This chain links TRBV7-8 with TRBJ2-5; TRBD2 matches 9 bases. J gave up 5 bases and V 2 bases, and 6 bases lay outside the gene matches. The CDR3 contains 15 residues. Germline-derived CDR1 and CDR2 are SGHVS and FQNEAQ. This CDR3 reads CASSLSGGRLETQYF. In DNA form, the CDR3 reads TGTGCCAGCAGCTTAAGCGGGGGGCGTTTGGAGACCCAGTACTTC.

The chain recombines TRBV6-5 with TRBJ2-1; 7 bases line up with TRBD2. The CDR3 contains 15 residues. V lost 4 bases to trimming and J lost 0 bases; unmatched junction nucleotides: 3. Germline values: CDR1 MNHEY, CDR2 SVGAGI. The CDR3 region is CASSFGGTSYNEQFF. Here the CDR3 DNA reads TGTGCCAGCAGTTTCGGGGGGACCTCCTACAATGAGCAGTTCTTC.

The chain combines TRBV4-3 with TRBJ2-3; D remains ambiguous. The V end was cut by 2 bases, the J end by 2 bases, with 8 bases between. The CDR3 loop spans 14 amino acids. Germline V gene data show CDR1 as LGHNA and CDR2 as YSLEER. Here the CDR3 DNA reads TGCGCCAGCAGCCAATTCCTTAACACAGATACGCAGTATTTT. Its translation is CASSQFLNTDTQYF.

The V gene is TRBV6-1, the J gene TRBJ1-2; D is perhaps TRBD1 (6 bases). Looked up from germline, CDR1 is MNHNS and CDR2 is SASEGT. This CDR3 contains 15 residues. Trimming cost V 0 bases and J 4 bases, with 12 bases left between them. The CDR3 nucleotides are TGTGCCAGCAGTGAAGCGCAAGGGACATTCTATGGCTACACCTTC. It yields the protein CASSEAQGTFYGYTF.